The 2 T cell receptor beta chains in this list originate from one sample, sequenced in a study of PD-1 blockade in classical Hodgkin lymphoma. Time point of the sample: cycle 4 day 1 (C4D1), after less than seven weeks of nivolumab. In every patient, relapse followed autologous stem cell transplantation, while exposure to brentuximab vedotin differed. Produced via immunoSEQ multiplex PCR; TCRdb's table is partial and in-frame only. The sample shows several thousand clones, 60% to 80% of them seen only once. This sample comprised peripheral blood mononuclear cells (PBMCs), obtained before the fourth cycle of nivolumab. These receptors all stem from a human donor with classical Hodgkin lymphoma.

This rearrangement joins TRBV7-6 to TRBJ2-5; D is perhaps TRBD2 (6 bases). Germline V gene data show CDR1 as SGHVS and CDR2 as FNYEAQ. Trimming took 11 bases from V and 1 from J, leaving 17 bases between them. This CDR3 has 14 residues. CDR3 DNA: TGTGCCCCCCACGGGCGGGAAAGCCAAGAGACCCAGTACTTC. It specifies CAPHGRESQETQYF.

The chain combines TRBV7-3 with TRBJ2-1; 8 nucleotides line up with TRBD2. Looked up from germline, CDR1 is SGHTA and CDR2 is FQGTGA. V was pared by 5 bases and J by 9 bases, with 12 bases of the junction left unmatched. This CDR3 is built from 15 residues. CDR3 loop: CASSRTSGSSFEQFF. The CDR3, as DNA: TGTGCCAGCAGCCGAACTAGCGGATCATCCTTTGAGCAGTTCTTC. The entire variable domain, with the rest obtained from reference TRBV7-3 and TRBJ2-1, is as follows: GAGVSQTPSNKVTEKGKYVELRCDPISGHTALYWYRQSLGQGPEFLIYFQGTGAADDSGLPNDRFFAVRPEGSVSTLKIQRTERGDSAVYLCASSRTSGSSFEQFFGPGTRLTVL.